This T cell receptor (beta chain) emerged from a study of blood T cell repertoires in COVID-19. In the study overall: The United States, Italy and Spain provided the acute and convalescent COVID-19 samples. The cDNA or gDNA used as material had been derived from T cells, B-cell-depleted T cells, or PBMCs.

This CDR3 has 14 residues. CDR1 and CDR2 from the germline V gene are SGHRS and YFSETQ. V trimming: 5 bases; J trimming: 9 bases; junction bases outside the gene matches: 3. In the source study's methods: Researchers report that nucleated cell counts were estimated from reference gene primer amplification. The protocol was immunoSEQ multiplex PCR, while the TCRdb copy is restricted to in-frame clones and leaves out a portion. The V and J calls and the clone size are those of that table, but D and trimming were determined from the DNA. This table has about 41,000 clones, 65% to 85% appearing once. This TCR derives from a woman at least 80 years old with active or convalescent COVID-19. This chain connects TRBV5-1 to TRBJ2-1, with 15 nucleotides matching TRBD2. Sequenced sample: peripheral blood. Here the CDR3 reads CASRGLAGGREQFF. Here the CDR3 DNA reads TGCGCCAGCAGGGGACTAGCGGGAGGTCGTGAGCAGTTCTTC.